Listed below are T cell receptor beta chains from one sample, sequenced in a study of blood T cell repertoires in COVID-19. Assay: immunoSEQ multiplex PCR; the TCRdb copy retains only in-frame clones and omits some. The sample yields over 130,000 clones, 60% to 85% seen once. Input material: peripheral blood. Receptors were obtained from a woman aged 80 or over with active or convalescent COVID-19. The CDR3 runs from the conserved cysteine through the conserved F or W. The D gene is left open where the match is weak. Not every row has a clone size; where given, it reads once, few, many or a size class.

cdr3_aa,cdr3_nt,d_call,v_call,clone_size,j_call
CASTPGQPQHF,TGTGCCAGCACTCCAGGCCAGCCCCAGCATTTT,.,TRBV21-1,.,TRBJ1-5
CASSPYGGTDNSPLHF,TGTGCCAGCAGTCCCTACGGCGGGACAGATAATTCACCCCTCCACTTT,TRBD1,TRBV28,.,TRBJ1-6
CASSSSQGGNEKLFF,TGTGCCAGCAGTTCCTCACAGGGGGGGAATGAAAAACTGTTTTTT,TRBD1,TRBV28,few,TRBJ1-4
CATSLDPGASYEQYF,TGTGCCACCAGTCTGGACCCAGGGGCCTCCTACGAGCAGTACTTC,.,TRBV5-5,.,TRBJ2-7
CASSLQGANTEAFF,TGTGCCAGCAGTCTACAGGGGGCGAACACTGAAGCTTTCTTT,TRBD1,TRBV6-5,.,TRBJ1-1
CASHHRGKEYQPQHF,TGTGCCAGCCACCACAGGGGGAAGGAGTATCAGCCCCAGCATTTT,TRBD1,TRBV19,.,TRBJ1-5
CASSQIRDSDGYTF,TGCGCCAGCAGCCAAATCCGGGACAGCGATGGCTACACCTTC,TRBD1,TRBV4-3,few,TRBJ1-2
CAAGGSPLHF,TGTGCTGCGGGGGGTTCACCCCTCCACTTT,.,TRBV28,.,TRBJ1-6
CASSLFRQANSPPHF,TGTGCCAGCAGCTTATTCCGGCAGGCAAATTCACCCCCCCACTTT,.,TRBV13,.,TRBJ1-6
CASSIFTGGYTF,TGTGCCAGTAGTATTTTCACCGGTGGCTACACCTTC,.,TRBV19,.,TRBJ1-2
CASSLKGTGGYTF,TGTGCCAGCAGTTTAAAGGGCACAGGTGGCTACACCTTC,.,TRBV12-3/TRBV12-4,.,TRBJ1-2
CASSEQGRWSPLHF,TGTGCCAGCAGTGAACAGGGAAGGTGGTCACCCCTCCACTTT,.,TRBV28,.,TRBJ1-6
CASSSRGLRTVGEQYF,TGTGCCAGCAGCTCTCGTGGTCTGCGAACCGTCGGGGAGCAGTACTTC,.,TRBV7-2,once,TRBJ2-7
CSVEAGGDTQYF,TGCAGCGTTGAAGCGGGGGGAGATACGCAGTATTTT,TRBD2,TRBV29-1,.,TRBJ2-3
CASKEDRGKRVQYF,TGTGCCAGCAAGGAAGACAGGGGCAAACGGGTGCAGTACTTC,TRBD1,TRBV6-5,.,TRBJ2-7
CASSVPKAGSSGANVLTF,TGTGCCAGCAGCGTACCCAAAGCGGGGTCCTCTGGGGCCAACGTCCTGACTTTC,TRBD2,TRBV9,.,TRBJ2-6
CASSRGGLGQPQHF,TGTGCCAGCAGCAGGGGGGGGTTGGGTCAGCCCCAGCATTTT,.,TRBV14,.,TRBJ1-5
CATSRDRSGGGRVLAEAFF,TGTGCCACCAGCAGAGATCGCTCTGGGGGGGGAAGGGTACTCGCAGAAGCTTTCTTT,.,TRBV15,.,TRBJ1-1